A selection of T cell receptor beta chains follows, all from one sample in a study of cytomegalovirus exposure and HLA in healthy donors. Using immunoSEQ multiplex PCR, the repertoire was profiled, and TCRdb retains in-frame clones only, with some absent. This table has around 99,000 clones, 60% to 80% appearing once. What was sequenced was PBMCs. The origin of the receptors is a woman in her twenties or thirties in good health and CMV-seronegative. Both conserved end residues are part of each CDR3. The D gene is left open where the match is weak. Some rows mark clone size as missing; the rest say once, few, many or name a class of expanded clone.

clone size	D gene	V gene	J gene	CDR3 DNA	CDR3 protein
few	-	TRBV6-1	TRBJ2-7	TGTGCCAGCTCCGAAAGGGGCAGCTCCTACGAGCAGTACTTC	CASSERGSSYEQYF
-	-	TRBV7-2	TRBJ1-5	TGTGCCAGCAGCCCCGGGACTCTTAGTAGTCAGCCCCAGCATTTT	CASSPGTLSSQPQHF
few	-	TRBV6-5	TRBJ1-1	TGTGCCAGCAGTTACTCGGGAACAGGCGCCAATGAAGCTTTCTTT	CASSYSGTGANEAFF
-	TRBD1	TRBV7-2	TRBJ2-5	TGTGCCAGCAGCTTGCTTCGGACAGGTCGAGGATTGATGGAGACCCAGTACTTC	CASSLLRTGRGLMETQYF
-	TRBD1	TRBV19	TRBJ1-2	TGTGCCAGTAGTATGGGGACAGTCTATGGCTACACCTTC	CASSMGTVYGYTF
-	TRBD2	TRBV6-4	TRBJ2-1	TGTGCCAGCAGTGACTACCCGACTAGCCCCTTTGAGCAGTTCTTC	CASSDYPTSPFEQFF
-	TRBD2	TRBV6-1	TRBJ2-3	TGTGCCAGCAGTGAAGTCAGGGCGGGAGCAGATACGCAGTATTTT	CASSEVRAGADTQYF
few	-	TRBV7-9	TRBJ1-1	TGTGCCAGCAGCATACAGGGGAACACTGAAGCTTTCTTT	CASSIQGNTEAFF
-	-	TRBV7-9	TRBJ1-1	TGTGCCAGCAGCCCCCCGACAAGGTTTGAAGCTTTCTTT	CASSPPTRFEAFF
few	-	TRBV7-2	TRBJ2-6	TGTGCCAGCAGCGGACCGCGGGGGCCGGGTTCTGGGGCCAACGTCCTGACTTTC	CASSGPRGPGSGANVLTF
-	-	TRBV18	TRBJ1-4	TGTGCCAGCTCCCAGGGCGACGATGAAAAACTGTTTTTT	CASSQGDDEKLFF
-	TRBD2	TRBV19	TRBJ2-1	TGTGCCAGTACCCCCGTAGCGGGAACTGAGCAGTTCTTC	CASTPVAGTEQFF
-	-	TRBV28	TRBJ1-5	TGTGCCAGCCTCCCGAGGAGGGGAGGGCAGCCCCAGCATTTT	CASLPRRGGQPQHF
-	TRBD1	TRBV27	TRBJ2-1	TGTGCCAGCAGCTTTGGCGGGACAGGGTATGAGCAGTTCTTC	CASSFGGTGYEQFF
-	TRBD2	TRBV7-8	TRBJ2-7	TGTGCCAGCAGCCTTGGACTAGCGGGAAGCCCGCCCGAGCAGTACTTC	CASSLGLAGSPPEQYF
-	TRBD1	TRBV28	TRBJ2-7	TGTGCCAGCAAGGAGACAGGGAGTACCCACGAGCAGTACTTC	CASKETGSTHEQYF
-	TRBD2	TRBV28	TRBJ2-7	TGTGCCAGCAGTAGCAGTGGACTAGCGAGACCCTACGAGCAGTACTTC	CASSSSGLARPYEQYF
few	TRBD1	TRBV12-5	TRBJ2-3	TGTGCTAGTGCCTTCGGACAGGGGGCGTGGAATACGCAGTATTTT	CASAFGQGAWNTQYF